The source of this T cell receptor beta chain is a study of T cell responses to AZD1222 COVID-19 vaccine. Study in general: Pooled samples include second doses given at about 4 or 12 weeks. Study-wide points: Most donors were white British, females outnumbered males, and clonal diversity was possibly underestimated. Just a handful of AZD1222 recipients were seropositive at baseline. None of the repertoires were sampled until the peak T cell response had passed.

Turning to this clone: The antigen is not known.

The ends lost 0 bases at V and 8 bases at J; junction bases unmatched: 9. Germline V CDR1 and CDR2: MNHEY, SVGEGT. CDR3 length: 16 residues. Measured with immunoSEQ multiplex PCR; TCRdb has only the in-frame clones, and not every one. Seen here are some 110,000 clones, around 81% observed once, and the top ten hold about 9.5%. Sequencing was performed on peripheral blood, taken on day 0 of AZD1222 vaccination. The source is an adult in good health. The chain combines TRBV6-2 or TRBV6-3 with TRBJ2-1; 8 nucleotides align to TRBD1. The CDR3 bases are TGTGCCAGCAGTTACTCAGGACAGGGAAATCCCGATGAGCAGTTCTTC. It is translated as CASSYSGQGNPDEQFF.